The subject of this entry is one TCR beta chain. Its antigen is still unknown. This sample is drawn from a study of graft-versus-host responses after intestinal transplantation. Measured with immunoSEQ multiplex PCR; TCRdb has only the in-frame clones, and not every one. The table records 65,000 to 100,000 clones, about 90% of them present only once. The CDR3 is made up of 14 amino acids. CDR1 is GTSNPN and CDR2 is SVGIG in the germline V gene (reference sequence). Trimming took off 5 bases at V and 1 base at J, with 14 bases between the two ends. The specimen was unstimulated CD8+ T cells sorted from spleen or lymph node cells, collected before transplant. The V call is TRBV30, the J call TRBJ1-1; D is unclear. The TCR was taken from a human donor who was the organ donor for an intestinal transplant. DNA for the CDR3: TGTGCCTGGGTGCGGGAAGACAAGAACACTGAAGCTTTCTTT. This gives the protein CAWVREDKNTEAFF.